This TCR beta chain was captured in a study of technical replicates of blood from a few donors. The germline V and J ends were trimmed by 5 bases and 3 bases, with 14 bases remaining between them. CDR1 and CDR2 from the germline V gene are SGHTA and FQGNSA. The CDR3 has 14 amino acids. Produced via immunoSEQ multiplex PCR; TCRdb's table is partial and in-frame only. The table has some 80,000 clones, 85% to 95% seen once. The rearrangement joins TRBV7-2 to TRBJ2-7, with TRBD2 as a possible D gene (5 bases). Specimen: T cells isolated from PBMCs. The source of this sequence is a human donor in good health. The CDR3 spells CASSHVEGRYEQYF. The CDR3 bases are TGTGCCAGCAGCCACGTAGAGGGCCGCTACGAGCAGTACTTC.